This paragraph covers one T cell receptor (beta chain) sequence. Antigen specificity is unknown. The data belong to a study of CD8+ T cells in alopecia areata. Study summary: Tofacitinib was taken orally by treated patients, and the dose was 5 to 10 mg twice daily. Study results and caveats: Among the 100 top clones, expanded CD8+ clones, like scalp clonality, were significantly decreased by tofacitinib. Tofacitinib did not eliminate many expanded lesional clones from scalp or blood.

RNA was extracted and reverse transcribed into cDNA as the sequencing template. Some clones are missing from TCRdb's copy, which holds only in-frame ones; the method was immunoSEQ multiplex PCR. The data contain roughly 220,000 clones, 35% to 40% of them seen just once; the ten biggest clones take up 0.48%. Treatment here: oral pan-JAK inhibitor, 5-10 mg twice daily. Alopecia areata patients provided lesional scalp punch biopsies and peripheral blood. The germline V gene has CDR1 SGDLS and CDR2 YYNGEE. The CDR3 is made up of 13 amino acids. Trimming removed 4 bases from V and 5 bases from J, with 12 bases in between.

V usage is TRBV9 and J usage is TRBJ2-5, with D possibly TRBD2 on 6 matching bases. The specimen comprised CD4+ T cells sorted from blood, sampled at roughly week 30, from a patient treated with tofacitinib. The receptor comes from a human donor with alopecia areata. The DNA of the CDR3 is TGTGCCAGCAGCCCGGGGGTTTTGGAGACCCAGTACTTC. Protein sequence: CASSPGVLETQYF.